These 13 T cell receptor beta chains share one sample of origin, sequenced in a study of T-cell memory formation after mild COVID-19 (dated by TCRdb to the early 2020s). Library preparation was by 5' RACE. This sample was sequenced with an Illumina NovaSeq 6000. In-frame beta chains were kept once TCRdb had trimmed the public reads at Q25 with fastp and called clones with MiXCR. Each CDR3 protein gets just one entry, which takes the most common genes and DNA from the rows behind it. In this sample the table shows a few hundred thousand distinct CDR3 sequences, approximately 15% of which occur a single time. The ten biggest clones cover around 22% of the sample. Sequencing was carried out using PBMCs or a T cell subset sorted from them (not recorded which). The receptors shown here come from a man between 18 and 35 years old who had mild COVID-19 (a few samples of this study predate the infection). The sample titles of this study are shuffled in the database, so cell type and time point are left out; the donor was told from shared clones.

This clonotype has a handful of counts. V usage is TRBV20-1 and J usage is TRBJ1-5; 11 bases align to TRBD1. This CDR3 has 13 amino acids. The V and J ends lost 6 bases and 6 bases, in that order; junction bases with no gene match: 4. The germline V gene encodes CDR1 DFQATT and CDR2 SNEGSKA (reference sequence). The CDR3 region is CSARTGGPQPQHF. The CDR3 DNA follows: TGCAGTGCAAGGACAGGGGGCCCTCAGCCCCAGCATTTT.

In its sample, this clonotype was seen a few times. This CDR3 reads CASSPRDTIRHYGYTF. CDR3 nucleotide sequence: TGTGCCAGCAGTCCCCGGGACACCATAAGGCACTATGGCTACACCTTC. The V call is TRBV6-6, the J call TRBJ1-2; maybe TRBD1 (6 bases). This CDR3 is 16 amino acids long. V dropped 5 bases and J dropped 3 bases, with 19 bases sitting between them. Per the germline V gene, CDR1 is MNHNY and CDR2 is SVGAGI (reference sequence).

The chain carries TRBV5-1 and TRBJ2-5; possibly TRBD2 for D (5 bases). Trimming left V 4 bases short and J 1 base short, with 8 bases between. Germline-derived CDR1 and CDR2 are SGHRS and YFSETQ. There are 13 residues in the CDR3. CDR3 sequence: CASSTRSQETQYF. The DNA of the CDR3 is TGCGCCAGCAGCACTAGGAGCCAAGAGACCCAGTACTTC.

This clonotype was detected a few times. The V gene is TRBV5-1, the J gene TRBJ2-7; 7 bases are shared with TRBD1. Germline V gene lookup returns CDR1 SGHRS and CDR2 YFSETQ. V shed 0 bases and J 7 bases; nucleotides not matched to a gene: 7. The length of the CDR3 is 14 residues. The CDR3: CASSLDTGQIEQYF. The CDR3 coding sequence is TGCGCCAGCAGCTTGGACACGGGACAGATTGAGCAGTACTTC.

The V and J genes are TRBV7-8 and TRBJ2-1; 9 positions agree with TRBD2. Germline CDR1 and CDR2: SGHVS and FQNEAQ. J lost 10 bases, V lost 5 bases, and 6 bases had no gene match. CDR3 size: 13 residues. The chain's CDR3 is CASSVSGGGEQFF. The CDR3 coding sequence is TGTGCCAGCAGCGTTAGCGGGGGTGGGGAGCAGTTCTTC.

This clonotype was recorded many times. CDR3 sequence (DNA): TGCAGTGCTCCTTCCCTGGCCAAAAACATTCAGTACTTC. Translation gives CSAPSLAKNIQYF. The chain carries TRBV20-1 and TRBJ2-4; D gene unclear. Per germline, CDR1 DFQATT and CDR2 SNEGSKA (reference sequence). The CDR3 is 13 residues long. Deletions cut 5 bases from V and 1 base from J, with 9 bases between.

This clonotype has ten or more counts. V and J are TRBV7-3 and TRBJ2-1, with 11 bases matching TRBD2. With 4 bases clipped from V and 3 bases from J, the junction kept 2 bases outside the gene matches. The CDR3 is 15 residues long. CDR1 is SGHTA and CDR2 is FQGTGA in the germline V gene. The CDR3 DNA follows: TGTGCCAGCAGCTCCCTAGCGGGGGGCTACAATGAGCAGTTCTTC. Translation gives CASSSLAGGYNEQFF.

This clonotype turned up a few times. This rearrangement joins TRBV9 to TRBJ2-3, with 7 bases identical to TRBD1. CDR1 is SGDLS and CDR2 is YYNGEE in the germline V gene. Trimming at V came to 4 bases and at J to 5 bases, leaving 7 bases not matched to a gene. CDR3 length equals 14 residues. The CDR3 DNA reads TGTGCCAGCAGCTCCAGACAGGGCGGAGATACGCAGTATTTT. Its protein product is CASSSRQGGDTQYF.

The chain recombines TRBV14 with TRBJ1-3; D remains unclear. The CDR3 is made up of 16 amino acids. Trimming shortened V by 8 bases and J by 0 bases, and 17 bases separated the two germline ends. Germline-derived CDR1 and CDR2 are SGHDN and FVKESK. The CDR3 sequence: CASSSLQRSSGNTIYF. The CDR3 nucleotides read TGTGCCAGCTCATCGCTACAGAGAAGCTCTGGAAACACCATATATTTT.

This CDR3 is CSGTEYNSPLHF. In nucleotides, the CDR3 is TGCAGTGGGACCGAGTATAATTCACCCCTCCACTTT. The chain carries TRBV20-1 and TRBJ1-6; D ambiguous. The V gene lost 7 bases and the J gene lost 4 bases, with 8 bases spanning the gap. Per the germline V gene, CDR1 is DFQATT and CDR2 is SNEGSKA (reference sequence). The CDR3 has 12 amino acids.

V usage is TRBV2 and J usage is TRBJ2-1; D is possibly TRBD2 (5 bases). The V and J ends lost 6 bases and 10 bases respectively, with 19 bases between them. The CDR3 has 14 residues. Germline-derived CDR1 and CDR2 are SNHLY and FYNNEI. CDR3 DNA: TGTGCCAGCAGGAGGAGTCCACTAGACTCGGAGCAGTTCTTC. Its protein product is CASRRSPLDSEQFF.

This clonotype was seen at least ten times. This sequence joins TRBV5-1 and TRBJ1-4; TRBD1 matches at 9 bases. Germline V lookup: CDR1 SGHRS, CDR2 YFSETQ. V dropped 3 bases and J dropped 6; count of bases not matched to a gene: 3. The CDR3 covers 14 residues. CDR3 nucleotide sequence: TGCGCCAGCAGCTGGGGACAGGGCGATGAAAAACTGTTTTTT. Protein sequence: CASSWGQGDEKLFF.

This clonotype was found many times. The rearrangement joins TRBV6-2 or TRBV6-3 to TRBJ1-5, with no clear D. This CDR3 contains 11 residues. Deletions cut 6 bases from V and 3 bases from J, with 3 bases between. CDR1 and CDR2 (germline): MNHEY, SVGEGT. CDR3 residues: CASSPNQPQHF. The CDR3 coding sequence is TGTGCCAGCAGCCCCAATCAGCCCCAGCATTTT.